This entry describes one TCR beta chain. Authors' methods: Reference gene primer amplification yielded estimated nucleated cell counts. Some clones are missing from TCRdb's copy, which holds only in-frame ones; the method was immunoSEQ multiplex PCR. V, J and clone size are those of that table, while D and trimming were read from the DNA. The table includes about 80,000 clones, 60% to 85% detected once. The sample is drawn from a study of blood T cell repertoires in COVID-19. Whole-study context: The study drew acute and convalescent COVID-19 samples from the United States, Italy and Spain. The cDNA or gDNA used as material had been derived from T cells, B-cell-depleted T cells, or PBMCs.

CDR1 is MGHRA, CDR2 YSYEKL, per germline. V lost 0 bases to trimming and J lost 7 bases, with 4 bases between them. The CDR3 is 12 amino acids. The source of this sequence is a human donor in a cohort sampled during active COVID-19. This chain joins TRBV4-1 and TRBJ2-1; D is ambiguous. The sample was peripheral blood. The CDR3 sequence: CASSQDRNEQFF. The CDR3 DNA sequence: TGCGCCAGCAGCCAAGATCGGAATGAGCAGTTCTTC.